The clone carrying this T cell receptor beta chain came up a few times. Its antigen is not known. In making TCR cDNA, 5'RACE template switching added a universal primer site and UMIs to it. TCRdb ran MiXCR on the 5' RACE reads and lists one entry per CDR3 protein. The top ten hold roughly an eighth of the sample, which has around 550,000 distinct CDR3 sequences, roughly 19% seen once. These data come from a study of T cells after yellow fever vaccination. Study observations and caveats: Post-booster samples contained most primary-vaccination clones (approximately 95% CD4, around 90% CD8). It was the secondary response that reached its peak faster, day 5 versus 15, but it was weaker.

The CDR3 is made up of 15 amino acids. Trimming took 0 bases from V and 5 from J, leaving 13 bases between them. From germline, CDR1 is LGHNA and CDR2 YNFKEQ. Sequencing used PBMCs, obtained 15 days after the yellow fever booster vaccination. The receptor was isolated from a man aged 25-40 years who received the YFV17D yellow fever vaccine. The V and J genes are TRBV4-2 and TRBJ2-5; D is unclear. CDR3 in DNA: TGTGCCAGCAGCCAAGATTTGGCAGCGCGGGAGACCCAGTACTTC. Its protein product is CASSQDLAARETQYF.